The clone carrying this TCR beta chain appeared a few times. This specimen belongs to a study of blood T cell repertoires in COVID-19. Study-wide context: Samples taken during acute and convalescent COVID-19 were collected in the United States, Italy and Spain.

Germline V gene sequence: CDR1 SGHAT, CDR2 FQDESV (reference sequence). Deletions cut 3 bases from V and 1 base from J, with 15 bases between. The CDR3 covers 16 residues. Methods used by the authors: It was from reference gene primer amplification that nucleated cell counts were estimated. The assay was immunoSEQ multiplex PCR, and TCRdb's table has in-frame clones only and misses some. V, J and clone size are taken as reported in that table, and D and trimming were inferred from the DNA itself. The table has 150,000 to 200,000 clones, roughly four fifths seen once. This receptor was obtained from a woman of 80 years or more with acute or convalescent COVID-19. V and J are TRBV11-1 and TRBJ1-1, with D perhaps matching TRBD1 (5 bases). The source material was peripheral blood. In nucleotides, the CDR3 is TGTGCCAGCAGCTTCGGTCGCGGGGCGGCGAACACTGAAGCTTTCTTT. Its protein is CASSFGRGAANTEAFF. Based on the CDR3 plus reference TRBV11-1 and TRBJ1-1, the full variable domain is EAEVAQSPRYKITEKSQAVAFWCDPISGHATLYWYRQILGQGPELLVQFQDESVVDDSQLPKDRFSAERLKGVDSTLKIQPAELGDSAMYLCASSFGRGAANTEAFFGQGTRLTVV.